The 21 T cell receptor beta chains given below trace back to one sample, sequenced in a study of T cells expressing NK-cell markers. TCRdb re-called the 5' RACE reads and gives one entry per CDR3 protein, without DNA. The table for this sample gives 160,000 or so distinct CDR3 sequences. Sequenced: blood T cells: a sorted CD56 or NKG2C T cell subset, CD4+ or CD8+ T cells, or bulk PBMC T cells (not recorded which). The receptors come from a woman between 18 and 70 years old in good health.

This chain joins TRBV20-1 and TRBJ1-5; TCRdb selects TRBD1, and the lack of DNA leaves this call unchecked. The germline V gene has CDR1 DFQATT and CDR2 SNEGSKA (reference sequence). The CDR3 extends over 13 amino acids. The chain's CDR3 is CSADRGPRQPQHF.

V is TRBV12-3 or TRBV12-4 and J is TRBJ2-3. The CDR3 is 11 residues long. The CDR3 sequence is CASSLQWTQYF.

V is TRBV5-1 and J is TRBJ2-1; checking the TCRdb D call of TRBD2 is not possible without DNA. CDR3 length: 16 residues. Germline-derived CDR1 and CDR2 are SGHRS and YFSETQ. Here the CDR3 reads CASSLVAGASYNEQFF. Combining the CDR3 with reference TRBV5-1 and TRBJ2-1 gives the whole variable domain KAGVTQTPRYLIKTRGQQVTLSCSPISGHRSVSWYQQTPGQGLQFLFEYFSETQRNKGNFPGRFSGRQFSNSRSEMNVSTLELGDSALYLCASSLVAGASYNEQFFGPGTRLTVL.

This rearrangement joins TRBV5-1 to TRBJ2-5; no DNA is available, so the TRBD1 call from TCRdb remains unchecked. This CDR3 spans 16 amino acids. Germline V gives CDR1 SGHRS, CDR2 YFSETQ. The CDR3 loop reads CASSLGKARVGETQYF.

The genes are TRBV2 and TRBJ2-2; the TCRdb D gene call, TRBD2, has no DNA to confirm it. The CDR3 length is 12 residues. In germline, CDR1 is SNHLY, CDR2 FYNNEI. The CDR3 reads CAKSSEGGELFF.

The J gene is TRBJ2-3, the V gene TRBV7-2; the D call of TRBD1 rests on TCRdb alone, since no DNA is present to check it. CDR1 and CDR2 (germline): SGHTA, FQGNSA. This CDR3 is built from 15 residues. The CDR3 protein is CASLSQLGSPNTQYF.

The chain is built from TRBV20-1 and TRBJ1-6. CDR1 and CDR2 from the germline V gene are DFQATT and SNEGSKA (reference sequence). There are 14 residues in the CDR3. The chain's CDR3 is CSASIGPYNSPLHF.

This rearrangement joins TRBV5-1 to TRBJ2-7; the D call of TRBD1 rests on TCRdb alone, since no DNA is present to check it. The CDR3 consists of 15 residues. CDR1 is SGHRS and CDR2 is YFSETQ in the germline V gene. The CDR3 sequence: CASSDGDRGTYEQYF.

CDR3: CASSKGPSGELFF. This chain uses TRBV9 with TRBJ2-2; TCRdb proposes TRBD2, but this gene call is untestable without DNA. The CDR3 totals 13 residues. Germline values: CDR1 SGDLS, CDR2 YYNGEE. The full variable domain, completed using reference TRBV9 and TRBJ2-2, is DSGVTQTPKHLITATGQRVTLRCSPRSGDLSVYWYQQSLDQGLQFLIQYYNGEERAKGNILERFSAQQFPDLHSELNLSSLELGDSALYFCASSKGPSGELFFGEGSRLTVL.

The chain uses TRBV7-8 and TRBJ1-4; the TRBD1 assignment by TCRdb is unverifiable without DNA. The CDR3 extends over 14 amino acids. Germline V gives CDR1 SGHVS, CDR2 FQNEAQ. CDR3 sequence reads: CASTSGRINEKLFF.

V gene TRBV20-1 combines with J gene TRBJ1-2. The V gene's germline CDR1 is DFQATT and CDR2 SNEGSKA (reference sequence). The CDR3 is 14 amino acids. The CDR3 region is CSASAGGTNYGYTF.

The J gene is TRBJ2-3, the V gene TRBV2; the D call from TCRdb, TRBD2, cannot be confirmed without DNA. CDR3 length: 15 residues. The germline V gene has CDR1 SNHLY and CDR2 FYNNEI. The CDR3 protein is CASSMTSGRTDTQYF.

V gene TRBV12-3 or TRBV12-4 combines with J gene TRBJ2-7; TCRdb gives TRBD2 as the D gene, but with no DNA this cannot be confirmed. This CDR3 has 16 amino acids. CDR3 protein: CASRGLAGGETYEQYF.

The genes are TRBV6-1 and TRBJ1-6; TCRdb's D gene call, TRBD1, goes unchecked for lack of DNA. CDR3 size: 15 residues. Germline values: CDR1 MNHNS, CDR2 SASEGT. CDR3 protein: CASSHTGTGGSPLHF.

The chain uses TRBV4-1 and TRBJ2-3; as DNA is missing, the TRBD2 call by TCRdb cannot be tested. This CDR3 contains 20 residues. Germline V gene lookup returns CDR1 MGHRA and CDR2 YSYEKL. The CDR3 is CASSQEPAISGFSSTDTQYF.

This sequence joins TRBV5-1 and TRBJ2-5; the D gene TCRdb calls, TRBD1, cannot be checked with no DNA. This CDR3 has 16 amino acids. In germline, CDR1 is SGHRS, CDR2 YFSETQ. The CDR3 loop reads CASSLFGQGGRETQYF.

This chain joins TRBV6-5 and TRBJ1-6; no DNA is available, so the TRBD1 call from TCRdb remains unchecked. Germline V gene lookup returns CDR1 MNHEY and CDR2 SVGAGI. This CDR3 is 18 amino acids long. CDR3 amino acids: CASSSNRGAFTYNSPLHF.

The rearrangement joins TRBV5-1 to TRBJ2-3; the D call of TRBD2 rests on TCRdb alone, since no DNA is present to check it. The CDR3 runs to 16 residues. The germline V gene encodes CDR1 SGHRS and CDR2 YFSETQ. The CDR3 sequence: CASSLGGLAATDTQYF.

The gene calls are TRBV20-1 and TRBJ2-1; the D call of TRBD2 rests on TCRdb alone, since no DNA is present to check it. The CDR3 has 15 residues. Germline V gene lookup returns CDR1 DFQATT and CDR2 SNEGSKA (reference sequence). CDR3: CSARDPSGSDVEQFF.

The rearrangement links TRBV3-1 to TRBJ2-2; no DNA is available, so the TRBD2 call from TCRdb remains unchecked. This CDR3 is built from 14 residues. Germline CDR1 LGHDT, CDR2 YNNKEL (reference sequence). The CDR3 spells CASSPDRSTGELFF.

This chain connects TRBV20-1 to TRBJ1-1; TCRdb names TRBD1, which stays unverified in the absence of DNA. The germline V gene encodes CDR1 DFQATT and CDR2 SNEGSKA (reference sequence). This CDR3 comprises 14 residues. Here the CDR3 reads CSATGGAVNTEAFF.